This T cell receptor beta chain derives from a study of vaccination effects on CD4 cells after COVID-19. Remarks on this clone: As yet, its antigen is unknown. Relative to the germline gene, one junction end is altered; a read error may explain this.

Using viral peptide pools, the ViraFEST assay grew out antigen-specific CD4+ T cells prior to sequencing. Following culture for approximately 11 days, CD4+ T cells were isolated. Each vaccine recipient was nucleocapsid antibody negative and had no prior SARS-CoV-2 infection. Clones were read by immunoSEQ multiplex PCR, and TCRdb kept only the in-frame ones, dropping some. This sample has 41,000 or so clones, with more than 60% found just once. General study findings and limits: Marked clonal contraction was seen late after vaccination (in both infection- and vaccine-induced clones).

Germline CDR1 and CDR2: SNHLY and FYNNEI. The CDR3 has 13 amino acids. The sample here was CD4+ T cells from PBMCs cultured with HCoV-OC43 spike peptides, taken before COVID-19 vaccination. This sample's subset: HCoV-OC43 spike overlapping peptide pool stimulation. This clonotype was obtained from a human donor who received a COVID-19 vaccine. V and J are TRBV2 and TRBJ1-2; 7 bases fit TRBD1. The CDR3 DNA is TGTGCCAGCAGTGAAATGGACAGGTCCCAACTGGGCTTC. This codes for CASSEMDRSQLGF.